The entry below gives a single T cell receptor (beta chain) sequence along with its context. This entry is derived from a study of control samples from healthy donors and cancer patients. Sequenced by immunoSEQ multiplex PCR; TCRdb stores in-frame clones only, minus some. The data show 130,000 or so clones, roughly 92% seen once. There are 14 residues in the CDR3. Germline values: CDR1 MDHEN, CDR2 SYDVKM. Trimming took off 7 bases at V and 8 bases at J, with 15 bases between the two ends. The sample comprised blood. The receptor comes from a man between 18 and 35 years old in good health. V gene TRBV28 combines with J gene TRBJ1-6; D perhaps matches TRBD1 (6 bases). The CDR3: CASTAFTGHSPLHF. Here the CDR3 DNA reads TGTGCCAGCACCGCATTTACAGGGCATTCACCCCTCCACTTT.